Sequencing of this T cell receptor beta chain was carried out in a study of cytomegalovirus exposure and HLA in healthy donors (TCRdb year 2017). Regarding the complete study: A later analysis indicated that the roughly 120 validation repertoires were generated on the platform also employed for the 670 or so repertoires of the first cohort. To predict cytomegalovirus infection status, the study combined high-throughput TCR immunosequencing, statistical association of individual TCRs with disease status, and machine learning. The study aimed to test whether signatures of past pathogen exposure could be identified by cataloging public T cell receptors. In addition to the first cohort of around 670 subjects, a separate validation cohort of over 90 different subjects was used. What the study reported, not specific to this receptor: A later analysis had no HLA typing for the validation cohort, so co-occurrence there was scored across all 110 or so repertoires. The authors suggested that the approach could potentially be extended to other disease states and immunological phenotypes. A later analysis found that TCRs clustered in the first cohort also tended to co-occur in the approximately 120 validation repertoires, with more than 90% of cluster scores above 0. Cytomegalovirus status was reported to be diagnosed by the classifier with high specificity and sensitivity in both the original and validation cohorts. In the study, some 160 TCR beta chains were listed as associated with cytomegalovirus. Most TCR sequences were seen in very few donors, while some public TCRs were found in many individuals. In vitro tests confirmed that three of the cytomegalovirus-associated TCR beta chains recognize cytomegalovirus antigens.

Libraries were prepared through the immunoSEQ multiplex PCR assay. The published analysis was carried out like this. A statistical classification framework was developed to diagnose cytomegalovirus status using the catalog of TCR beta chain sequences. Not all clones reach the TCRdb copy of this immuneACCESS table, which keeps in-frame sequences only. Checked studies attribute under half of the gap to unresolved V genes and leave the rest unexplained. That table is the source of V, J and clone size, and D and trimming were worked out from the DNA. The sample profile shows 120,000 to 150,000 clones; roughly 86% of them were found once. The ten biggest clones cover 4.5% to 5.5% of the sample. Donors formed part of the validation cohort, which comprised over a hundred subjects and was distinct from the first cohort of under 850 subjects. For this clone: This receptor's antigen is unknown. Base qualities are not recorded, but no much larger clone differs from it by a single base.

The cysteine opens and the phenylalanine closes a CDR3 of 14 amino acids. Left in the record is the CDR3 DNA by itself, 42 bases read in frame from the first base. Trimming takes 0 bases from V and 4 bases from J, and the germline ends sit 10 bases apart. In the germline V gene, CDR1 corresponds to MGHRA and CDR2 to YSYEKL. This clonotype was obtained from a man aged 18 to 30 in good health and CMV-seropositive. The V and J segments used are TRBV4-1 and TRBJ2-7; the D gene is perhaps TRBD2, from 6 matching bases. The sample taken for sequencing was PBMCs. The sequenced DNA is TGCGCCAGCAGCCAAGAACTGCGGGGATACGAGCAGTACTTC. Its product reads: CASSQELRGYEQYF.